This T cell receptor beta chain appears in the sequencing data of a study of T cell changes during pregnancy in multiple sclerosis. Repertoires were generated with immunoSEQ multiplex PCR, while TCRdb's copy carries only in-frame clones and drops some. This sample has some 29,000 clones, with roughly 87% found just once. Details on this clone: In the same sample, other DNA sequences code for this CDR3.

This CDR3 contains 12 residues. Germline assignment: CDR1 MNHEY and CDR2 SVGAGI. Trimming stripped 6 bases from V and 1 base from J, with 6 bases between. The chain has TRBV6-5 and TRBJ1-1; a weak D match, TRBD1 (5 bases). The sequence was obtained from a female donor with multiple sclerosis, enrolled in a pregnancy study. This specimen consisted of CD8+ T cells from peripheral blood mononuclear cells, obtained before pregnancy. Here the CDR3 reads CASSQGNTEAFF. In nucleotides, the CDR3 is TGTGCCAGCAGCCAGGGGAACACTGAAGCTTTCTTT.